Detailed here is one T cell receptor beta chain. Terminally differentiated effector memory CD45RA+ cells were excluded by CCR7 positive selection of CD45RO-negative cells. The sample originates from a study of shared clonotypes between healthy human individuals. The DNA input per sorted-subset replicate PCR was around 200 ng, corresponding to some 30,000 T cell genomes. Clones were read by immunoSEQ multiplex PCR, and TCRdb kept only the in-frame ones, dropping some. The sample has some 1,900,000 clones, approximately 95% seen once; the top ten hold 1% to 1.5%. Germline V gene sequence: CDR1 MNHEY, CDR2 SMNVEV (reference sequence). CDR3 length: 15 residues. The V gene lost 5 bases and the J gene lost 7 bases, with 18 bases spanning the gap.

Sequencing used naive CD8+ T cells sorted from blood. The V and J genes are TRBV27 and TRBJ1-5, with D hard to call. The sequence was collected from a man between 18 and 35 years old in good health. For the CDR3, the DNA is TGTGCCAGCAGTCCCGACAAGGTGGGGTGGCAGCCCCAGCATTTT. Protein product: CASSPDKVGWQPQHF.